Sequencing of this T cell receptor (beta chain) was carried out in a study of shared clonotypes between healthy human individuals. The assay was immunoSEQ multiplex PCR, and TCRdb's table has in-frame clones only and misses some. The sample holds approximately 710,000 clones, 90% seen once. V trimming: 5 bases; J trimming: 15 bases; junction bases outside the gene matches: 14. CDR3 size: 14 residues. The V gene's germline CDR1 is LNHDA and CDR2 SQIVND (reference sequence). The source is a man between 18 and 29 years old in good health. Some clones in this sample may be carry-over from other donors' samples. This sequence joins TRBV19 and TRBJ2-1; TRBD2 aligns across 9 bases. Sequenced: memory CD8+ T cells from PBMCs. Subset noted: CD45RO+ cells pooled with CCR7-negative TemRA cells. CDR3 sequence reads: CASSFLAGSGDMFF. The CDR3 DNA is TGTGCCAGTAGTTTCCTAGCGGGATCCGGGGATATGTTCTTC. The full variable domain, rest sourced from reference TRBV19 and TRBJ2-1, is DGGITQSPKYLFRKEGQNVTLSCEQNLNHDAMYWYRQDPGQGLRLIYYSQIVNDFQKGDIAEGYSVSREKKESFPLTVTSAQKNPTAFYLCASSFLAGSGDMFFGPGTRLTVL.